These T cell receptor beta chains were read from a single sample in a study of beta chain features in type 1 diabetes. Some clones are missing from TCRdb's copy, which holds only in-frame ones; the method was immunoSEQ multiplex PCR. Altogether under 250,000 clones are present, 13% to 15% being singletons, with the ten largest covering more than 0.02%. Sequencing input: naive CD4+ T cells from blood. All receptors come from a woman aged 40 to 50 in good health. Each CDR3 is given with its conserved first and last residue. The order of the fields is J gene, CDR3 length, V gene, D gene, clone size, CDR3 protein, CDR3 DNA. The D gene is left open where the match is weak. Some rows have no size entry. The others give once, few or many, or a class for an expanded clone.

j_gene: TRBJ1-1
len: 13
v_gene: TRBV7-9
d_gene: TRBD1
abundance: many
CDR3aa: CASSLDRGTEAFF
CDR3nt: TGTGCCAGCAGCCTGGACAGGGGCACTGAAGCTTTCTTT

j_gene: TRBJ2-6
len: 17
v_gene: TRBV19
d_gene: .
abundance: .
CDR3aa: CASSWGGAISGANVLTF
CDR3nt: TGTGCCAGTAGTTGGGGGGGGGCCATCTCTGGGGCCAACGTCCTGACTTTC

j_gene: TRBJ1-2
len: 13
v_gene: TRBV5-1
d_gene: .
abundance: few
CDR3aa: CASSFGLTYGYTF
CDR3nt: TGCGCCAGCAGCTTCGGGTTAACCTATGGCTACACCTTC

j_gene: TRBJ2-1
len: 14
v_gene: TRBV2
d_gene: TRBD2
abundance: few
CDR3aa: CASKPAGGYNEQFF
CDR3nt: TGTGCCAGCAAACCAGCGGGGGGGTACAATGAGCAGTTCTTC

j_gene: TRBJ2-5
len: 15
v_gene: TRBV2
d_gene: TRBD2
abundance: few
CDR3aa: CASSSTSGGWETQYF
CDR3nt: TGTGCCAGCAGTTCGACTAGCGGGGGTTGGGAGACCCAGTACTTC

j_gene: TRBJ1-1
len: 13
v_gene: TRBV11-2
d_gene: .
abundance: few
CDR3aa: CASKRGLNTEAFF
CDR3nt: TGTGCCAGTAAGCGGGGGCTGAACACTGAAGCTTTCTTT

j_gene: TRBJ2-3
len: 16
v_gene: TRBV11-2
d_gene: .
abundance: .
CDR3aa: CASSRRGAGSTDTQYF
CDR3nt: TGTGCCAGCAGCCGGCGGGGCGCAGGGAGCACAGATACGCAGTATTTT

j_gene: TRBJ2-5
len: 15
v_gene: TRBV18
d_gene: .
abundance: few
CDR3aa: CASSPPEQFQETQYF
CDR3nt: TGTGCCAGCTCACCACCGGAACAGTTCCAAGAGACCCAGTACTTC

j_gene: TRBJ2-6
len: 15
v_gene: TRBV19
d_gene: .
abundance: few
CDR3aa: CASSRTVAGANVLTF
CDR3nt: TGTGCCAGTTCTCGAACAGTGGCGGGGGCCAACGTCCTGACTTTC

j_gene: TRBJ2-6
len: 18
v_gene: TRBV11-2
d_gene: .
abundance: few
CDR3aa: CASSLWAGQPSGANVLTF
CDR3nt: TGTGCCAGCAGCTTATGGGCCGGACAGCCCTCTGGGGCCAACGTCCTGACTTTC

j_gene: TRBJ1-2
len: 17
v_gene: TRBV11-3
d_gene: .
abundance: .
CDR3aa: CASSFWEIDGANYGYTF
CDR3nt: TGTGCCAGCAGCTTTTGGGAGATTGACGGAGCTAACTATGGCTACACCTTC

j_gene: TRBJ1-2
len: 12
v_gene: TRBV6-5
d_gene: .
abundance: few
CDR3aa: CASSRGNYGYTF
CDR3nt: TGTGCCAGCAGTAGGGGTAACTATGGCTACACCTTC

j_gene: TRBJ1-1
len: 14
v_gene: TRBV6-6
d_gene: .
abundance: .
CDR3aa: CASSYPGTLSGAFF
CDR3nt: TGTGCCAGCAGTTACCCCGGGACATTGTCAGGAGCTTTCTTT

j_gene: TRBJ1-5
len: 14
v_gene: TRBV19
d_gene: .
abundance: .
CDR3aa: CASSPQAGYQPQHF
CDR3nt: TGTGCCAGTAGTCCGCAAGCGGGGTATCAGCCCCAGCATTTT

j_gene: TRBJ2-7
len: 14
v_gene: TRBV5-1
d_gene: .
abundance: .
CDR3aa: CASSLGESGYEQYF
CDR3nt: TGCGCCAGCAGCTTGGGGGAGTCGGGCTACGAGCAGTACTTC

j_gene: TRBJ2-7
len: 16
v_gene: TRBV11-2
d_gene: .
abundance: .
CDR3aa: CASSLRRDSNSYEQYF
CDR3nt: TGTGCCAGCAGCCTCCGCCGGGACTCAAACTCCTACGAGCAGTACTTC

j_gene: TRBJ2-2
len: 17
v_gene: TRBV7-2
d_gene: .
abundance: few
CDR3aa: CASSRSLDFFIPGELFF
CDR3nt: TGTGCCAGCAGCAGATCACTCGACTTCTTTATCCCCGGGGAGCTGTTTTTT

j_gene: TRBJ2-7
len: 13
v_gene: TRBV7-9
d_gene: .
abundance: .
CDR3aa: CASSLVPRDEQYF
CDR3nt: TGTGCCAGCAGCTTAGTCCCGAGGGACGAGCAGTACTTC

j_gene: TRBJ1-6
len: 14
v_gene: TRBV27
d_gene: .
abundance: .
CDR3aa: CASSLLQENSPLHF
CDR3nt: TGTGCCAGCAGTTTACTACAGGAAAATTCACCCCTCCACTTT

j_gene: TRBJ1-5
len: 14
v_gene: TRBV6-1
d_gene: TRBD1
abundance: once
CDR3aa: CASRIGQGGQPQHF
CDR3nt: TGTGCCAGCAGAATAGGACAGGGAGGTCAGCCCCAGCATTTT

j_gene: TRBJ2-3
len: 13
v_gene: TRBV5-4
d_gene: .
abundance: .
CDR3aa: CASEGGLTDTQYF
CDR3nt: TGTGCCAGCGAGGGGGGGCTCACAGATACGCAGTATTTT

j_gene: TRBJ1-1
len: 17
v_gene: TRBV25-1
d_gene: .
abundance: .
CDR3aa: CASSDVGRGDQNTEAFF
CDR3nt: TGTGCCAGCAGTGACGTGGGGAGGGGCGACCAGAACACTGAAGCTTTCTTT

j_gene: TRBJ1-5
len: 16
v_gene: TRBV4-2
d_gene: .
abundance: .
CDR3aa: CASSQDQGMGNQPQHF
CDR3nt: TGTGCCAGCAGCCAAGACCAGGGGATGGGCAATCAGCCCCAGCATTTT

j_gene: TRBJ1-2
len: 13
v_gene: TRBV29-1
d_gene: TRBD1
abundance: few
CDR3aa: CSVEGTGSSGYTF
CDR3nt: TGCAGCGTTGAAGGGACAGGGAGTTCTGGCTACACCTTC

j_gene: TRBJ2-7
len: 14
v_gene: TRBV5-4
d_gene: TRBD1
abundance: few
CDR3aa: CASSLTGVNHEQYF
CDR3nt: TGTGCCAGCAGCCTGACAGGGGTGAACCACGAGCAGTACTTC

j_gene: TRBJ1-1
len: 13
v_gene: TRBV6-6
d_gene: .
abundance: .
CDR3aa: CASSPTRNTEAFF
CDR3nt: TGTGCCAGCAGCCCCACACGGAACACTGAAGCTTTCTTT

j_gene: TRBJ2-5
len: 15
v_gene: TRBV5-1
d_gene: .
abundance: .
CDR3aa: CASSLSAGLQETQYF
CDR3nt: TGCGCCAGCAGCTTGTCGGCAGGCCTCCAAGAGACCCAGTACTTC

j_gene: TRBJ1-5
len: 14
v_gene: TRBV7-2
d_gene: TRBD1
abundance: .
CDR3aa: CASSSQGRNQPQHF
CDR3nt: TGTGCCAGCAGCTCACAGGGGCGCAATCAGCCCCAGCATTTT

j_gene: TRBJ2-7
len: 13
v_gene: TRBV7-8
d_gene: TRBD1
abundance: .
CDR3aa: CASSRDRVDEQYF
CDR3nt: TGTGCCAGCAGTCGAGACAGGGTCGACGAGCAGTACTTC

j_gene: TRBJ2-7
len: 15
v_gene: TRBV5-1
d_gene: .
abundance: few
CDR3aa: CASSLGSTSLIEQYF
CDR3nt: TGCGCCAGCAGCTTGGGATCTACTAGCTTAATCGAGCAGTACTTC

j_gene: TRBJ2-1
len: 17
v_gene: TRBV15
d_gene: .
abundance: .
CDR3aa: CATSRAPRRATHNEQFF
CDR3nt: TGTGCCACCAGCAGAGCCCCGCGGCGGGCCACCCACAATGAGCAGTTCTTC

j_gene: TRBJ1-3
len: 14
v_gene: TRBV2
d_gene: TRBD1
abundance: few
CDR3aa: CASNRQGAGNTIYF
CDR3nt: TGTGCCAGCAATAGACAGGGAGCTGGAAACACCATATATTTT

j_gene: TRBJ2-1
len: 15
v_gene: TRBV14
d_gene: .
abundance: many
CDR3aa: CASSQEIGSVENQFF
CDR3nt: TGTGCCAGCAGCCAAGAAATTGGTAGCGTCGAAAATCAGTTCTTC

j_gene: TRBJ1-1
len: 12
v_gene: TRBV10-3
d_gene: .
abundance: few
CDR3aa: CAIRNRNTEAFF
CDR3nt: TGTGCCATCAGAAACAGGAACACTGAAGCTTTCTTT

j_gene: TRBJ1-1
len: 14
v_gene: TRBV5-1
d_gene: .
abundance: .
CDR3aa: CASSLDRAWTEAFF
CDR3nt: TGCGCCAGCAGCTTGGACAGGGCTTGGACTGAAGCTTTCTTT

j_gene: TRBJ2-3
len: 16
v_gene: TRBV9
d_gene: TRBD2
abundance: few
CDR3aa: CASSGGTSGSTDTQYF
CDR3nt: TGTGCCAGCAGCGGGGGGACTAGCGGGAGCACAGATACGCAGTATTTT

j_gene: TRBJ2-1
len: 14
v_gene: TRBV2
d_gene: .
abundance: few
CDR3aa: CASSDGSGLDEQFF
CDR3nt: TGTGCCAGCAGTGACGGATCAGGGTTGGATGAGCAGTTCTTC

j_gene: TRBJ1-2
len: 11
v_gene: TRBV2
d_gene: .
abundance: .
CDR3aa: CASSEFGGYTF
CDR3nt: TGTGCCAGCAGTGAATTCGGGGGCTACACCTTC

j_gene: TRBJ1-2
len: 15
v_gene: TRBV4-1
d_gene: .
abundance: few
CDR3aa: CASSRPGQGLWGYTF
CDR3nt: TGCGCCAGCAGCCGCCCCGGCCAGGGGCTCTGGGGCTACACCTTC

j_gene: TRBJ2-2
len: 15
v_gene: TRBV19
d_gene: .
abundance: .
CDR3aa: CASSIGAINTGELFF
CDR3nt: TGTGCCAGTAGTATAGGGGCCATTAACACCGGGGAGCTGTTTTTT

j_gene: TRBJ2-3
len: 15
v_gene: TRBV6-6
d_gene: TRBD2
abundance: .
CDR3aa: CASSTRGGAADTQYF
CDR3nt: TGTGCCAGCAGTACCCGGGGGGGGGCGGCAGATACGCAGTATTTT

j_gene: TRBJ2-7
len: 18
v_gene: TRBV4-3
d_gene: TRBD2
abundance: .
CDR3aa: CASSQDLGAGTLFYEQYF
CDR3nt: TGCGCCAGCAGCCAAGATTTGGGAGCGGGGACCCTATTTTACGAGCAGTACTTC

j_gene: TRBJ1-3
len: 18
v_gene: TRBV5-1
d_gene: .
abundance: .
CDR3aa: CASSLGPPTELSGNTIYF
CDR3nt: TGCGCCAGCAGCTTGGGGCCTCCGACAGAGCTCTCTGGAAACACCATATATTTT

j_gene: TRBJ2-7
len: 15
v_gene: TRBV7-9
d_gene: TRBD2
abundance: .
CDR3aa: CASSQGLAGTYEQYF
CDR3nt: TGTGCCAGCAGTCAAGGACTAGCGGGGACCTACGAGCAGTACTTC

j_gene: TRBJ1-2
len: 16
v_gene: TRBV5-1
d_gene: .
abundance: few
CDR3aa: CASSLMAQGANYGYTF
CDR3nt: TGCGCCAGCAGCTTGATGGCTCAGGGCGCTAACTATGGCTACACCTTC

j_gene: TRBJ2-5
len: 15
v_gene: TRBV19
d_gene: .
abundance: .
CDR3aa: CASSRGERSRETQYF
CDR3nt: TGTGCCAGTAGCAGGGGAGAGAGGAGCCGGGAGACCCAGTACTTC

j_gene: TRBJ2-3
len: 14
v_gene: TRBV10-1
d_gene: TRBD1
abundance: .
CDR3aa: CASSDRGMSDTQYF
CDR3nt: TGCGCCAGCAGCGACAGGGGAATGTCAGATACGCAGTATTTT